What follows are 15 T cell receptor beta chains derived from one specimen sequenced in a study of blood T cell repertoires in COVID-19. Method: immunoSEQ multiplex PCR; TCRdb's copy keeps in-frame clones and lacks some. The sample lists 250,000 or so clones, 84% occurring once. The sample was peripheral blood. The receptors come from a woman between 40 and 55 years old who had recovered from COVID-19.

This clone has only a few counts. The chain carries TRBV5-4 and TRBJ1-2; 10 nucleotides match TRBD1. CDR3 length equals 15 residues. The trim removed 3 bases at V and 2 bases at J, leaving 4 bases unmatched. Germline V gene lookup returns CDR1 SGHNT and CDR2 YYREEE (reference sequence). DNA for the CDR3: TGTGCCAGCAGCTCGCCGGGACAGGGGAACTATGGCTACACCTTC. Protein: CASSSPGQGNYGYTF.

V usage is TRBV7-9 and J usage is TRBJ2-3, with D uncertain. CDR3 length: 12 amino acids. V was pared by 5 bases and J by 2 bases, with 5 bases between. Germline-derived CDR1 and CDR2 are SEHNR and FQNEAQ (reference sequence). The CDR3 here is CASSPSTDTQYF. In DNA, the CDR3 is TGTGCCAGCAGCCCATCCACAGATACGCAGTATTTT.

This clone has only one observation. The chain couples TRBV5-1 to TRBJ1-2; 12 nucleotides agree with TRBD1. The V and J ends lost 4 bases and 7 bases, in that order; junction bases with no gene match: 5. The CDR3 covers 14 residues. Looked up from germline, CDR1 is SGHRS and CDR2 is YFSETQ. CDR3 amino acids: CASSTGQGARGYTF. The CDR3 DNA sequence: TGCGCCAGCAGCACGGGACAGGGGGCGCGTGGCTACACCTTC.

This clone appeared once. The chain has TRBV7-8 and TRBJ1-4, with 7 bases fitting TRBD1. The CDR3 runs 17 residues. Germline assignment: CDR1 SGHVS and CDR2 FQNEAQ. V lost 1 base to trimming and J lost 8 bases; unmatched junction nucleotides: 13. CDR3 sequence (DNA): TGTGCCAGCAGCTTAGGTGGACAGGAGAAGAGGAGAGAAAAACTGTTTTTT. Translation gives CASSLGGQEKRREKLFF.

The chain couples TRBV19 to TRBJ1-1, with 8 bases identical to TRBD1. CDR3 length: 11 residues. The germline V gene has CDR1 LNHDA and CDR2 SQIVND (reference sequence). The J segment lost 5 bases and the V segment lost 10 bases, leaving 3 bases of the junction unmatched. The DNA of the CDR3 is TGTGCCACCCGGACAGGGACTGAAGCTTTCTTT. Translated, it gives CATRTGTEAFF.

The J gene is TRBJ1-1, the V gene TRBV5-1; 7 bases align to TRBD1. The CDR3 is 14 amino acids. Losses at the gene ends were 5 bases for V and 1 base for J; bases not matched to a gene: 5. Germline CDR1 SGHRS, CDR2 YFSETQ. The CDR3 DNA is TGCGCCAGCAGAGAGGACAGGCAGAACACTGAAGCTTTCTTT. Translated: CASREDRQNTEAFF.

V and J are TRBV6-2 or TRBV6-3 and TRBJ1-1; D not certain. The CDR3 has 17 amino acids. Germline V gene lookup returns CDR1 MNHEY and CDR2 SVGEGT. Trimming stripped 2 bases from V and 1 base from J, with 17 bases between. For the CDR3, the DNA is TGTGCCAGCAGTTACCCCACTCCCCTTACAGAGAACACTGAAGCTTTCTTT. Its protein product is CASSYPTPLTENTEAFF.

Notes on this clone: The sample contains more than one DNA sequence encoding this CDR3. The V call is TRBV5-1, the J call TRBJ2-5; 10 bases agree with TRBD1. CDR1 and CDR2 (germline): SGHRS, YFSETQ. V was clipped by 5 bases and J by 3 bases; unmatched bases: 7. CDR3 length equals 15 residues. The CDR3, as DNA: TGCGCCAGCAGTCGAACCGGGACAGGGGAAGAGACCCAGTACTTC. Its protein is CASSRTGTGEETQYF. The whole variable domain, remainder taken from reference TRBV5-1 and TRBJ2-5, is KAGVTQTPRYLIKTRGQQVTLSCSPISGHRSVSWYQQTPGQGLQFLFEYFSETQRNKGNFPGRFSGRQFSNSRSEMNVSTLELGDSALYLCASSRTGTGEETQYFGPGTRLLVL.

The V and J genes are TRBV19 and TRBJ2-2; weak D call: TRBD2 (6 bases). This CDR3 is built from 14 residues. CDR1 is LNHDA and CDR2 is SQIVND in the germline V gene (reference sequence). V was cut by 5 bases and J by 1 base, with 8 bases left in between. CDR3 residues: CASSWDLNTGELFF. The CDR3 DNA reads as TGTGCCAGTAGTTGGGACTTGAACACCGGGGAGCTGTTTTTT.

V usage is TRBV29-1 and J usage is TRBJ1-1, with no clear D. Trimming pared 8 bases from V and 1 base from J, leaving 8 bases between. The germline gives CDR1 SQVTM, CDR2 ANQGSEA. The CDR3 length is 11 residues. The CDR3 region has the DNA TGCAGCTCCCGACAGAACACTGAAGCTTTCTTT. Its protein product is CSSRQNTEAFF.

The chain employs TRBV30 and TRBJ2-7; D unclear. Germline V lookup: CDR1 GTSNPN, CDR2 SVGIG (reference sequence). The CDR3 is 12 amino acids. V gave up 3 bases and J gave up 2 bases, with 8 bases separating them. DNA for the CDR3: TGTGCCTGGAGCCCTACCACCTACGAGCAGTACTTC. Its translation is CAWSPTTYEQYF.

V gene TRBV9 combines with J gene TRBJ1-1, with 12 bases that match TRBD1. V was pared by 3 bases and J by 6 bases, with 3 bases of the junction left unmatched. The germline gives CDR1 SGDLS, CDR2 YYNGEE. There are 14 residues in the CDR3. The chain's CDR3 is CASSGGQGAAEAFF. CDR3 in DNA: TGTGCCAGCAGCGGGGGACAGGGGGCCGCTGAAGCTTTCTTT.

The CDR3 loop reads CAISERTGGYLGYTF. Here the CDR3 DNA reads TGTGCCATCAGTGAGAGGACAGGGGGCTACCTTGGCTACACCTTC. This chain uses TRBV10-3 with TRBJ1-2, with 11 nucleotides matching TRBD1. Germline CDR1 reads ENHRY; CDR2 reads SYGVKD. This CDR3 has 15 amino acids. After removal of 2 bases from V and 7 bases from J, the junction contained 6 bases not matched to a gene.

A single count supports this clone. The genes are TRBV6-1 and TRBJ2-7; TRBD1 aligns across 7 bases. Germline lookup yields CDR1 MNHNS and CDR2 SASEGT. After removal of 3 bases from V and 0 bases from J, the junction contained 11 bases not matched to a gene. The CDR3 sequence is 17 residues long. CDR3 sequence: CASSEPPGQINSYEQYF. CDR3 DNA sequence: TGTGCCAGCAGTGAGCCCCCGGGACAGATTAACTCCTACGAGCAGTACTTC.

This rearrangement joins TRBV2 to TRBJ2-6; no definite D call. Germline-derived CDR1 and CDR2 are SNHLY and FYNNEI. This CDR3 is built from 11 residues. With 8 bases removed from V and 4 bases from J, the gap between germline ends came to 3 bases. Here the CDR3 DNA reads TGTGCCAGCTTAGGGGCCAACGTCCTGACTTTC. Translating it yields CASLGANVLTF.